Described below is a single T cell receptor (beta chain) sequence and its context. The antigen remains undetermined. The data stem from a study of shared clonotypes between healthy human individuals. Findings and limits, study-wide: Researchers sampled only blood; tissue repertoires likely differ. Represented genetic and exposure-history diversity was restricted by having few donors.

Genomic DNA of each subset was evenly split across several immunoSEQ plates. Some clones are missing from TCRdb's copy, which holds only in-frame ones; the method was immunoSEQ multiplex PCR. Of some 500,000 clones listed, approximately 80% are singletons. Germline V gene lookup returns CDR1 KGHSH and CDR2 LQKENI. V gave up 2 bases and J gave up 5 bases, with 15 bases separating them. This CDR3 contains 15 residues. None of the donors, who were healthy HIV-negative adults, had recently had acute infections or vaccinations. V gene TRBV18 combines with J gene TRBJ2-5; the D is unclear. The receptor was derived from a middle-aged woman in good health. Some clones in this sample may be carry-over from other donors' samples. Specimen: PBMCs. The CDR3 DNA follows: TGTGCCAGCTCACCATCTAACCGAGCGTCCGAGACCCAGTACTTC. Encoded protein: CASSPSNRASETQYF.